A single sample is the source of the 10 T cell receptor beta chains below, sequenced in a study of post-analysis software for immune sequencing data (dated by TCRdb to about 2015). Receptor libraries were prepared by PCR. Sequencing used an Illumina HiSeq 2500. To reduce PCR and sequencing biases, unique molecular identifiers were incorporated into the TCR beta cDNA libraries. TCRdb applied fastp at Q25 and MiXCR to the public reads, then kept only in-frame beta chains. Rows are unified per CDR3 protein, each entry keeping the most common DNA and genes. This sample lists approximately 690,000 distinct CDR3 sequences; approximately 59% were detected once. About 10% of the sample comes from the top ten. Their antigens are not known. Here is what the overall study found, with its caveats: Significantly higher frequencies in patients than in controls were found for roughly 5 TRBV segments, including TRBV5-6, TRBV5-1 and TRBV20-1.

Sequencing was carried out using blood. These TCRs come from a girl aged 2 to 9 with multiple sclerosis.

The chain couples TRBV29-1 to TRBJ1-1, with D tentatively TRBD1 (6 bases). CDR1 is SQVTM, CDR2 ANQGSEA, per germline. The length of the CDR3 is 13 residues. V lost 4 bases, J lost 6 bases, and 15 bases lay in between. CDR3 sequence (DNA): TGCAGCGTTGTAAGAAGGGGGTTCCCTGAAGCTTTCTTT. Amino acids: CSVVRRGFPEAFF.

The rearrangement joins TRBV12-3 or TRBV12-4 to TRBJ1-1; 8 bases are shared with TRBD1. The junction had 11 bases not matched to a gene; V was cut back by 7 bases and J by 7 bases. CDR3 length equals 14 residues. CDR3 residues: CASNSGGQGVEAFF. The CDR3 DNA follows: TGTGCCAGCAATTCAGGTGGACAGGGTGTTGAAGCTTTCTTT.

This clonotype was seen more than once but under ten times. This chain uses TRBV6-5 with TRBJ2-4; 7 nucleotides match TRBD1. The V segment lost 6 bases and the J segment 0 bases; nucleotides outside the gene matches: 5. This CDR3 is built from 15 residues. Germline V gives CDR1 MNHEY, CDR2 SVGAGI. The CDR3 nucleotides are TGTGCCAGCAGCACGGGACAGCGAGCCAAAAACATTCAGTACTTC. Translation gives CASSTGQRAKNIQYF.

This chain joins TRBV5-1 and TRBJ2-3, with D maybe TRBD2 (5 bases). The CDR3 is 17 residues long. Germline loops: CDR1 SGHRS, CDR2 YFSETQ. Trimming cost V 0 bases and J 3 bases, with 17 bases left between them. DNA for the CDR3: TGCGCCAGCAGCTTGGGGTCTCCTTCCACTAGTACAGATACGCAGTATTTT. Translation: CASSLGSPSTSTDTQYF. The variable domain in full, with the rest retrieved from reference TRBV5-1 and TRBJ2-3, is KAGVTQTPRYLIKTRGQQVTLSCSPISGHRSVSWYQQTPGQGLQFLFEYFSETQRNKGNFPGRFSGRQFSNSRSEMNVSTLELGDSALYLCASSLGSPSTSTDTQYFGPGTRLTVL.

The V gene is TRBV6-5, the J gene TRBJ2-2; D remains ambiguous. The CDR3 is 14 residues long. Between the trimmed V and J ends, which lost 4 bases and 8 bases, there was a span of 14 bases. Germline values: CDR1 MNHEY, CDR2 SVGAGI. This CDR3 is CASSSPRPEGELFF. The CDR3 nucleotides read TGTGCCAGCAGTTCCCCGCGACCCGAGGGGGAGCTGTTTTTT.

This clonotype was observed once. This chain joins TRBV7-8 and TRBJ2-1; possibly TRBD1 for D (6 bases). This CDR3 region has 14 residues. Germline CDR1 is SGHVS and CDR2 is FQNEAQ. Trimming removed 6 bases from V and 6 bases from J, with 15 bases in between. CDR3 DNA: TGTGCCAGCAGGGCCAGGGGTTTCGGCAATGAGCAGTTCTTC. This sequence encodes CASRARGFGNEQFF.

J is TRBJ2-1 and V is TRBV29-1, with TRBD2 matching over 15 bases. Germline values: CDR1 SQVTM, CDR2 ANQGSEA. V gave up 1 base and J gave up 7 bases; unmatched junction bases: 2. The CDR3 totals 15 residues. The CDR3 loop reads CSVEGGTSGRNEQFF. The CDR3 DNA follows: TGCAGCGTTGAAGGGGGGACTAGCGGGAGGAATGAGCAGTTCTTC.

Regarding this clonotype: The junction shows a germline mismatch at one end, possibly a read error. This chain links TRBV29-1 with TRBJ2-5, with D perhaps being TRBD1 or TRBD2 (6 bases each). The germline gives CDR1 SQVTM, CDR2 ANQGSEA. The CDR3 extends over 13 amino acids. The CDR3 DNA reads as TGCAGCGGAAAAGGGGGGACGGTGGAGACCCCGTACTTC. It codes for CSGKGGTVETPYF.

This clonotype appeared a few times. The chain recombines TRBV29-1 with TRBJ1-2; 8 bases are a match to TRBD1. V dropped 5 bases and J dropped 7; count of bases not matched to a gene: 6. CDR1 and CDR2 (germline): SQVTM, ANQGSEA. The CDR3 has 12 amino acids. CDR3 loop: CSVQQGVSGYTF. Written as DNA, the CDR3 is TGCAGCGTTCAACAGGGGGTCTCTGGCTACACCTTC.

A few counts support this clonotype. The chain couples TRBV10-3 to TRBJ2-1; 15 positions agree with TRBD2. The CDR3 is 14 amino acids. V lost 11 bases to trimming and J lost 5 bases; unmatched junction nucleotides: 4. Germline V lookup: CDR1 ENHRY, CDR2 SYGVKD. The CDR3 bases are TGTGCCTCCCGGACTAGCGGGAGGGACAATGAGCAGTTCTTC. Translated: CASRTSGRDNEQFF.